This T cell receptor (beta chain) was sequenced in a study of CXCR3-negative and CXCR3-positive naive CD8 T cells. Findings and caveats of the study: CXCR3-positive naive cells had more hydrophobic TRB CDR3s than CXCR3-negative naive cells.

On this clonotype: Its cognate antigen is unknown.

CDR3 length: 16 amino acids. Per germline, CDR1 KGHDR and CDR2 SFDVKD. Libraries of TRB cDNA were made by 5' RACE and carried UMIs. TCRdb reprocessed the 5' RACE reads, keeping one entry per CDR3 protein, no DNA. Its table records more than 100,000 distinct CDR3 sequences. The genes are TRBV24-1 and TRBJ2-3; TCRdb's D call, TRBD2, is unchecked because there is no DNA. The clonotype was recovered from a human donor in good health. Some clones in this sample may be carry-over from other donors' samples. The sequencing input was naive CXCR3+ CD8+ T cells from blood. The subset is: CD45RO-CCR7+CD27+CD95- naive CD8+ T cells expressing CXCR3 (TNR3+). The CDR3 loop is CATSERTSGSSDTQYF.